The 13 T cell receptor beta chains given below trace back to one sample, sequenced in a study of CD8+CD57+ T cells in acquired aplastic anemia. Sequencing was done on patients that had shown CD8+CD57+ cell expansion by flow cytometry. Researchers used genomic DNA as the template to profile TCR beta VDJ and CDR3. TCRdb itself ran the reads through MiXCR, one entry per CDR3 protein. The table lists approximately 180,000 distinct CDR3 sequences, roughly 48% of them singletons. The sample taken for sequencing was sorted CD4+, CD8+, or CD8+CD57+ T cells (not recorded which) from PBMCs. These receptors were taken from a human donor with aplastic anemia.

The V gene is TRBV9, the J gene TRBJ2-5; D gene unclear. Germline-derived CDR1 and CDR2 are SGDLS and YYNGEE. Trimming cost V 0 bases and J 1 base, with 4 bases left between them. The CDR3 has 13 residues. The CDR3 region is CASSVGVQETQYF. The CDR3 DNA reads as TGTGCCAGCAGCGTAGGGGTCCAAGAGACCCAGTACTTC.

Comment on this clonotype: A much larger clone lies one base from this, so it may be a read error. The CDR3 does not close with the conserved phenylalanine or tryptophan, likely indicating a read error. The V call is TRBV6-1, the J call TRBJ2-7, with 8 bases matching TRBD1. The V gene's germline CDR1 is MNHNS and CDR2 SASEGT. CDR3 length: 15 amino acids. Germline trimming cut 6 bases from V and 4 bases from J; bases unmatched to any gene: 11. The CDR3 spells CASRGERQGQYEQYL. The DNA for the CDR3 is TGTGCCAGCAGGGGGGAGAGACAGGGGCAGTACGAGCAGTACCTC.

In its sample, this clonotype was seen many times. The rearrangement uses TRBV5-1 and TRBJ1-4; 7 nucleotides line up with TRBD1. CDR1 SGHRS and CDR2 YFSETQ come from the germline V gene. The CDR3 runs 15 residues. V gave up 3 bases and J gave up 1 base; unmatched junction bases: 3. CDR3 residues: CASSSNRGTNEKLFF. CDR3 DNA: TGCGCCAGCAGCTCGAACAGGGGAACTAATGAAAAACTGTTTTTT.

A few counts support this clonotype. V and J are TRBV19 and TRBJ2-7, with D perhaps TRBD1 (5 bases). The V end lost 5 bases, the J end lost 5 bases, and 16 bases lay between the germline ends. The CDR3 sequence is 14 residues long. Germline V gives CDR1 LNHDA, CDR2 SQIVND (reference sequence). The CDR3 DNA sequence: TGTGCCAGTAGTCCCTGGGCAGGGTTCAACGAGCAGTACTTC. Translation gives CASSPWAGFNEQYF.

To note about this clonotype: At one end, the junction sequence differs from germline, possibly due to a read error. The chain combines TRBV20-1 with TRBJ2-1, with TRBD1 matching 8 bases. This CDR3 contains 13 residues. From germline, CDR1 is DFQATT and CDR2 SNEGSKA (reference sequence). CDR3 DNA: TGCAGTGCGAGAGGGACAGGCGACAATGAGCAGTTCTTC. It codes for CSARGTGDNEQFF.

The rearrangement links TRBV18 to TRBJ2-5; D is uncertain. The CDR3 contains 15 residues. Germline CDR1 is KGHSH and CDR2 is LQKENI. V lost 1 base to trimming and J lost 3 bases, with 12 bases between them. The CDR3 sequence is CASSPLAGVEETQYF. DNA for the CDR3: TGTGCCAGCTCACCACTGGCTGGGGTGGAAGAGACCCAGTACTTC.

This clonotype was recorded many times. DNA for the CDR3: TGCAGTGCTAGAGAAGTAGCGGGGGGCTTCTACGAGCAGTACTTC. Residues: CSAREVAGGFYEQYF. The rearrangement joins TRBV20-1 to TRBJ2-7; 10 nucleotides line up with TRBD2. Germline CDR1 reads DFQATT; CDR2 reads SNEGSKA (reference sequence). This CDR3 comprises 15 residues. V lost 0 bases to trimming and J lost 3 bases; unmatched junction nucleotides: 5.

This clonotype turned up a few times. V is TRBV7-6 and J is TRBJ1-6; D not certain. This CDR3 contains 13 residues. V gave up 4 bases and J gave up 7 bases, with 8 bases separating them. Germline CDR1 is SGHVS and CDR2 is FNYEAQ. CDR3 sequence (DNA): TGTGCCAGCAGCTATGTGGCGAATTCACCCCTCCACTTT. Its protein is CASSYVANSPLHF.

The V gene is TRBV29-1, the J gene TRBJ2-1, with no clear D. The CDR3 runs 11 residues. CDR1 is SQVTM, CDR2 ANQGSEA, per germline. Trimming cost V 6 bases and J 4 bases, with 7 bases left between them. CDR3 residues: CSVGEYNEQFF. The CDR3 DNA follows: TGCAGCGTAGGAGAGTACAATGAGCAGTTCTTC.

The chain has TRBV10-3 and TRBJ2-7, with TRBD1 matching over 7 bases. Germline assignment: CDR1 ENHRY and CDR2 SYGVKD. The ends lost 4 bases at V and 0 bases at J; junction bases unmatched: 6. The CDR3 totals 15 residues. CDR3 in amino acids: CAISGWGQSSYEQYF. Written as DNA, the CDR3 is TGTGCCATCAGTGGTTGGGGACAGAGCTCCTACGAGCAGTACTTC.

This clonotype was observed at least ten times. This chain joins TRBV10-3 and TRBJ1-3; D gene unclear. CDR3 length: 14 residues. Germline lookup yields CDR1 ENHRY and CDR2 SYGVKD. V gave up 6 bases and J gave up 2 bases, with 11 bases separating them. The CDR3 here is CAIRSDGAGNTIYF. The CDR3 nucleotides are TGTGCCATCAGGTCCGACGGGGCTGGAAACACCATATATTTT.

This clonotype was seen at least ten times. The gene calls are TRBV7-2 and TRBJ2-3; tentatively, D is TRBD2 (6 bases). The CDR3 is 16 amino acids. Trimming shortened V by 4 bases and J by 2 bases, and 16 bases separated the two germline ends. Looked up from germline, CDR1 is SGHTA and CDR2 is FQGNSA. The CDR3 sequence: CASSSSSARYTDTQYF. CDR3 in DNA: TGTGCCAGCAGCTCCTCTAGCGCCCGTTACACAGATACGCAGTATTTT.

V is TRBV2 and J is TRBJ2-7; a possible D gene is TRBD1 (5 bases). In germline, CDR1 is SNHLY, CDR2 FYNNEI. V lost 4 bases to trimming and J lost 6 bases, with 10 bases between them. CDR3 length equals 12 residues. As DNA, the CDR3 is TGTGCCAGCAGTGCTTCAGGGCTCGAGCAGTACTTC. Translating it yields CASSASGLEQYF.